This is a list of T cell receptor beta chains from one sample in a study of cytomegalovirus exposure and HLA in healthy donors. Sequencing used immunoSEQ multiplex PCR; TCRdb keeps in-frame clones, though not all of them. The sample carries over 150,000 clones, about four fifths recorded once. Sequenced material: PBMCs. The receptor source for this set is a boy between 2 and 10 years old in good health and CMV-seronegative. Each CDR3 is given with its conserved first and last residue. Each record gives: V gene, D gene, CDR3 length, J gene, CDR3 protein, CDR3 DNA. D genes are given only for firm matches.

>TRBV7-6|NA|15|TRBJ1-1
CASSLGAGLNTEAFF
TGTGCCAGCAGCTTAGGGGCTGGATTGAACACTGAAGCTTTCTTT
>TRBV27|NA|17|TRBJ2-7
CASSLADFRRGSYEQYF
TGTGCCAGCAGTCTCGCGGACTTTAGGAGGGGATCCTACGAGCAGTACTTC
>TRBV30|TRBD1|16|TRBJ2-6
CAYRDRGQSGANVLTF
TGTGCTTACCGGGACAGGGGGCAATCTGGGGCCAACGTCCTGACTTTC
>TRBV29-1|TRBD2|12|TRBJ2-7
CSASTSGYEQYF
TGCAGCGCATCCACTAGCGGCTACGAGCAGTACTTC
>TRBV9|TRBD2|14|TRBJ2-1
CASSVGGRQNEQFF
TGTGCCAGCAGCGTGGGCGGGAGGCAAAATGAGCAGTTCTTC
>TRBV25-1|NA|13|TRBJ1-1
CASSVGWNTEAFF
TGTGCCAGCAGTGTTGGCTGGAACACTGAAGCTTTCTTT
>TRBV2|NA|13|TRBJ2-7
CASRGLETYEQYF
TGTGCCAGCAGGGGACTGGAAACCTACGAGCAGTACTTC
>TRBV15|NA|16|TRBJ2-5
CATIPSYTTGQETQYF
TGTGCCACCATCCCAAGTTACACCACAGGCCAAGAGACCCAGTACTTC
>TRBV21-1|NA|14|TRBJ2-7
CASSKKGLRTEQYF
TGTGCCAGCAGCAAAAAGGGGTTGAGGACCGAGCAGTACTTC
>TRBV4-2|TRBD1|16|TRBJ2-1
CASSQDQVAGGSEQFF
TGTGCCAGCAGCCAAGATCAGGTAGCAGGGGGCAGTGAGCAGTTCTTC
>TRBV6-1|TRBD2|18|TRBJ2-2
CASSDQGLAGGPGGELFF
TGTGCCAGCAGTGATCAAGGACTAGCGGGAGGGCCGGGAGGGGAGCTGTTTTTT
>TRBV19|TRBD1|14|TRBJ2-3
CASSAGTGGNTQYF
TGTGCCAGTAGCGCCGGGACAGGGGGAAATACGCAGTATTTT
>TRBV2|NA|15|TRBJ2-7
CASSATGGGSYEQYF
TGTGCCAGCAGCGCCACAGGGGGGGGCTCCTACGAGCAGTACTTC
>TRBV6-1|TRBD2|16|TRBJ2-1
CASSENGAGTYNEQFF
TGTGCCAGCAGTGAAAACGGAGCGGGAACCTACAATGAGCAGTTCTTC
>TRBV2|NA|13|TRBJ1-2
CASSDVGASGYTF
TGTGCCAGCAGTGACGTGGGGGCGTCTGGCTACACCTTC